This entry lists 19 T cell receptor beta chains sequenced from one sample in a study of OX40 agonist ivuxolimab in advanced cancers. Libraries were constructed by the immunoSEQ multiplex PCR assay. The immuneACCESS repertoire file appears here via TCRdb, limited to in-frame rearrangements. These files lack a portion of the clones; in checked studies, under half of the deficit traces to unresolved V genes, and the cause of the others is not known. This sample gives some 100,000 clones in total; about 84% of them show up just once. The top ten hold approximately 5% of the sample. The sample consisted of CD4+ or CD8+ T cells sorted from blood, taken in a trial of the OX40 agonist ivuxolimab. These receptors were collected from an adult with an advanced solid tumor such as melanoma, head and neck, liver or kidney cancer.

V gene TRBV7-2 combines with J gene TRBJ2-7; 7 bases match TRBD2. Germline CDR1 is SGHTA and CDR2 is FQGNSA. The CDR3 contains 14 residues. Losses at the gene ends were 4 bases for V and 2 bases for J; bases not matched to a gene: 5. CDR3 region: CASSSQRGAYEQYF. In DNA form, the CDR3 reads TGTGCCAGCAGCTCCCAGCGGGGAGCCTACGAGCAGTACTTC.

The V gene is TRBV2, the J gene TRBJ2-5; D remains ambiguous. V shed 6 bases and J shed 5 bases, with 16 bases lying between them. Germline V lookup: CDR1 SNHLY, CDR2 FYNNEI. CDR3 size: 14 residues. CDR3 residues: CASRDWGETETQYF. DNA of the CDR3: TGTGCCAGCAGGGATTGGGGTGAGACCGAGACCCAGTACTTC. Full variable domain (missing parts from reference TRBV2 and TRBJ2-5): EPEVTQTPSHQVTQMGQEVILRCVPISNHLYFYWYRQILGQKVEFLVSFYNNEISEKSEIFDDQFSVERPDGSNFTLKIRSTKLEDSAMYFCASRDWGETETQYFGPGTRLLVL.

The genes are TRBV2 and TRBJ1-1; 10 bases match TRBD1. Germline trimming cut 7 bases from V and 4 bases from J; bases unmatched to any gene: 12. Germline values: CDR1 SNHLY, CDR2 FYNNEI. The CDR3 extends over 16 amino acids. The CDR3 sequence: CASNRDRGLRGTEAFF. The DNA of the CDR3 is TGTGCCAGCAACCGGGACAGGGGCCTACGGGGCACTGAAGCTTTCTTT.

This rearrangement joins TRBV6-1 to TRBJ1-1; 8 positions match TRBD1. The CDR3 spans 15 residues. After removal of 1 base from V and 1 base from J, the junction contained 2 bases not matched to a gene. Per germline, CDR1 MNHNS and CDR2 SASEGT. The CDR3 DNA reads as TGTGCCAGCAGTGAAGTGGGGACAGGGAACACTGAAGCTTTCTTT. Translating it yields CASSEVGTGNTEAFF.

In the case of this clone: Other DNA sequences in this sample translate to the same CDR3. This sequence joins TRBV6-1 and TRBJ1-2; possible D gene TRBD1, 6 bases. Germline V gene lookup returns CDR1 MNHNS and CDR2 SASEGT. This CDR3 contains 14 residues. V lost 7 bases and J lost 2, with 14 bases in between. The chain's CDR3 is CASKGGLENYGYTF. The CDR3 DNA reads as TGTGCCAGCAAGGGGGGACTTGAGAACTATGGCTACACCTTC.

This chain uses TRBV5-6 with TRBJ2-7, with D tentatively TRBD1 or TRBD2 (5 bases each). Germline CDR1 and CDR2: SGHDT and YYEEEE. This CDR3 contains 15 residues. V was trimmed by 3 bases and J by 0 bases, leaving 13 bases between them. Here the CDR3 DNA reads TGTGCCAGCAGCTACCGGGACGGCGGCTCCTACGAGCAGTACTTC. It yields the protein CASSYRDGGSYEQYF. Using reference TRBV5-6 and TRBJ2-7 for the parts outside the CDR3, the full variable domain is DAGVTQSPTHLIKTRGQQVTLRCSPKSGHDTVSWYQQALGQGPQFIFQYYEEEERQRGNFPDRFSGHQFPNYSSELNVNALLLGDSALYLCASSYRDGGSYEQYFGPGTRLTVT.

In this sample, this clone turned up once. This chain joins TRBV7-9 and TRBJ2-5, with TRBD2 identical over 7 bases. V shed 3 bases and J 3 bases; nucleotides not matched to a gene: 7. The CDR3 spans 15 residues. Germline V lookup: CDR1 SEHNR, CDR2 FQNEAQ (reference sequence). CDR3 DNA sequence: TGTGCCAGCAGCTTGGGGAGGGAGCCGGAAGAGACCCAGTACTTC. Translation: CASSLGREPEETQYF. Drawing the rest from reference TRBV7-9 and TRBJ2-5, the complete variable domain is DTGVSQNPRHKITKRGQNVTFRCDPISEHNRLYWYRQTLGQGPEFLTYFQNEAQLEKSRLLSDRFSAERPKGSFSTLEIQRTEQGDSAMYLCASSLGREPEETQYFGPGTRLLVL.

This clone was seen once. The J gene is TRBJ1-5, the V gene TRBV4-1, with a tentative D call TRBD1 (5 bases). The V gene's germline CDR1 is MGHRA and CDR2 YSYEKL. Trimming shortened V by 4 bases and J by 7 bases, and 14 bases separated the two germline ends. CDR3 size: 14 residues. This CDR3 is CASSREQADQPQHF. Here the CDR3 DNA reads TGCGCCAGCAGCCGCGAACAGGCGGACCAGCCCCAGCATTTT.

The chain combines TRBV14 with TRBJ1-3; D ambiguous. The germline V gene has CDR1 SGHDN and CDR2 FVKESK. V was shortened by 0 bases and J by 4 bases, with 1 base between the two germline ends. CDR3 length: 12 residues. The DNA of the CDR3 is TGTGCCAGCAGCCAAGAAGGAAACACCATATATTTT. As protein: CASSQEGNTIYF.

This clone occurred once. This chain joins TRBV19 and TRBJ2-1, with D possibly TRBD1 on 7 matching bases. V shed 6 bases and J shed 0 bases, with 9 bases lying between them. CDR1 is LNHDA, CDR2 SQIVND, per germline (reference sequence). The CDR3 is 14 residues long. The CDR3 DNA reads as TGTGCCAGTAGGGAGGGGGCCTCCTACAATGAGCAGTTCTTC. This gives the protein CASREGASYNEQFF. Using reference TRBV19 and TRBJ2-1 for the parts outside the CDR3, the full variable domain is DGGITQSPKYLFRKEGQNVTLSCEQNLNHDAMYWYRQDPGQGLRLIYYSQIVNDFQKGDIAEGYSVSREKKESFPLTVTSAQKNPTAFYLCASREGASYNEQFFGPGTRLTVL.

This sequence joins TRBV5-1 and TRBJ1-4; D gene uncertain. The CDR3 is made up of 14 amino acids. The germline gives CDR1 SGHRS, CDR2 YFSETQ. V was trimmed by 5 bases and J by 0 bases, leaving 8 bases between them. CDR3 coding DNA: TGCGCCAGCAGGGCCAGTTCAACTAATGAAAAACTGTTTTTT. Protein: CASRASSTNEKLFF.

This clone has a single count. The chain employs TRBV5-1 and TRBJ2-2; 9 positions agree with TRBD2. CDR1 and CDR2 (germline): SGHRS, YFSETQ. The trim removed 5 bases at V and 2 bases at J, leaving 7 bases unmatched. CDR3 length equals 16 residues. The CDR3 is CASRYFSGGNTGELFF. As DNA, the CDR3 is TGCGCCAGCAGGTACTTTAGCGGGGGAAACACCGGGGAGCTGTTTTTT.

V usage is TRBV7-2 and J usage is TRBJ1-3, with 9 positions matching TRBD1. V lost 4 bases to trimming and J lost 3 bases; unmatched junction nucleotides: 4. Looked up from germline, CDR1 is SGHTA and CDR2 is FQGNSA. The CDR3 is made up of 15 amino acids. CDR3 sequence: CASSSRTGVGNTIYF. The CDR3 DNA follows: TGTGCCAGCAGCTCTCGGACAGGGGTTGGAAACACCATATATTTT.

This chain connects TRBV4-1 to TRBJ1-5; D is unresolved. The germline CDR1 and CDR2 sequences are MGHRA and YSYEKL. The V end was cut by 0 bases, the J end by 9 bases, with 12 bases between. CDR3 length: 14 amino acids. DNA of the CDR3: TGCGCCAGCAGCCAAGAGGCGAGCGTTGGGCCCCAGCATTTT. Amino acids: CASSQEASVGPQHF.

The chain combines TRBV18 with TRBJ1-4; D is unclear. Trimming shortened V by 4 bases and J by 5 bases, and 5 bases separated the two germline ends. The CDR3 is 12 residues long. CDR1 is KGHSH, CDR2 LQKENI, per germline. CDR3 DNA: TGTGCCAGCTCACTAGGGAATGAAAAACTGTTTTTT. It translates to CASSLGNEKLFF.

The V and J genes are TRBV15 and TRBJ2-6, with 7 bases fitting TRBD1. Germline assignment: CDR1 LNHNV and CDR2 YYDKDF (reference sequence). The V segment lost 1 base and the J segment 0 bases; nucleotides outside the gene matches: 9. The CDR3 loop spans 19 amino acids. In DNA, the CDR3 is TGTGCCACCAGCAGAGGAAAACAGGGGCGCGGCTCTGGGGCCAACGTCCTGACTTTC. This sequence encodes CATSRGKQGRGSGANVLTF. Full variable domain (missing parts from reference TRBV15 and TRBJ2-6): DAMVIQNPRYQVTQFGKPVTLSCSQTLNHNVMYWYQQKSSQAPKLLFHYYDKDFNNEADTPDNFQSRRPNTSFCFLDIRSPGLGDTAMYLCATSRGKQGRGSGANVLTFGAGSRLTVL.

V usage is TRBV5-6 and J usage is TRBJ2-3; 10 bases line up with TRBD2. This CDR3 region has 15 residues. The junction had 7 bases not matched to a gene; V was cut back by 3 bases and J by 6 bases. CDR1 is SGHDT and CDR2 is YYEEEE in the germline V gene. Here the CDR3 DNA reads TGTGCCAGCAGCTCGAGCGGGAGGGCCGGTGATACGCAGTATTTT. Its translation is CASSSSGRAGDTQYF.

The chain recombines TRBV6-1 with TRBJ1-1; D might be TRBD1 (5 bases). The CDR3 consists of 14 residues. Per germline, CDR1 MNHNS and CDR2 SASEGT. V lost 6 bases and J 0 bases, leaving 11 bases between the germline ends. The CDR3 here is CASRPQALNTEAFF. The CDR3, as DNA: TGTGCCAGCAGACCACAGGCCCTGAACACTGAAGCTTTCTTT.

The gene calls are TRBV27 and TRBJ2-3, with TRBD2 matching 14 bases. This CDR3 contains 16 residues. CDR1 and CDR2 (germline): MNHEY, SMNVEV (reference sequence). The ends lost 3 bases at V and 3 bases at J; junction bases unmatched: 2. The CDR3 region is CASSFGLAGGTDTQYF. The CDR3 DNA reads TGTGCCAGCAGTTTCGGACTAGCGGGAGGTACAGATACGCAGTATTTT.